This entry describes one T cell receptor (beta chain). The specificity of this receptor is unknown. V trim: 5 bases; J trim: 1 base; unmatched bases: 8. From the cysteine up to the phenylalanine, the CDR3 has a length of 15 residues. The DNA shown is the 45-base CDR3, in frame from base 1. CDR1 and CDR2, looked up from the germline V gene, are SGHTA and FQGNSA. This specimen comes from a study of cytomegalovirus exposure and HLA in healthy donors (dated by TCRdb to 2016 to 2017). For the study in its entirety: An earlier analysis of some 620 of the donors reported 250 to 300 Gb of sequence data and 95 million to 140 million unique TCR beta sequences obtained from roughly 170 million T cells. Roughly 300 gigabases of sequencing data and approximately 84 million unique TCR sequences were included in an early release covering over 600 HLA-typed donors. Of the approximately 400 genotyped donors, 81% fell in the genetic ancestry cluster associated with self-reported Caucasian donors. The study aimed to test whether cataloging public T cell receptors could reveal signatures of past pathogen exposure. The T cell repertoires of roughly 660 subjects were profiled by immunosequencing and related to cytomegalovirus serostatus. Along with the roughly 700-subject first cohort, a separate validation cohort of 120 different subjects was used. To predict cytomegalovirus infection status, the study brought together high-throughput TCR immunosequencing, statistical association of individual TCRs with disease status, and machine learning. To study patterns of TCR occurrence, a later analysis re-analyzed previously published TCR beta repertoires from hundreds of donors and added high-resolution HLA genotyping. Rather than using new phenotypic data, the later analysis identified candidate immune exposures from TCR beta sequences and from how often those sequences occurred across donors. An earlier analysis of 587 of the donors used high-throughput TCR beta sequencing to judge whether each TCR beta V gene segment behaved as functional or pseudogenic. Alongside the repertoire data, information on donor age, sex, ethnicity and CMV serostatus was compiled. A later genetic analysis used genome-wide SNP genotypes for about three fifths of the 666 donors, treating that subset as a discovery cohort. All discovery cohort repertoires had been generated using a single sequencing platform. Both class I and class II loci were covered by HLA typing, at four-digit resolution. Typing coverage varied by locus: about 620-630 donors for A, B, C, DRB1 and DQB1; some 520 for DQA1; about 600 for DPA1; 450 to 480 for DPB1. Four to six DR-DQ haplotypes were handled as single units for association and clustering, since linkage in the cohort was strong. Among 398 genotyped donors of the cohort, an average of roughly 240,000 unique TCR beta nucleotide sequences were sequenced per donor, 15% to 20% of them non-productive.

In total, just over 650 healthy bone marrow donors made up the cohort. Cohort members were all nominally healthy when sampled, although unrecorded immune exposures were likely present. The donor tested CMV seropositive, placing the donor among the 290 or so seropositive members of the cohort. Each donor provided a peripheral blood sample, and peripheral blood mononuclear cells were used for TCR beta sequencing. Genomic DNA was extracted from the blood cell samples with the Qiagen DNeasy Blood Extraction Kit. Library preparation was by the immunoSEQ multiplex PCR assay. A mixture of 60 forward primers for TCR Vbeta segments and 13 reverse primers for TCR Jbeta segments was used in the multiplex PCR. The CDR3 region of rearranged TCR beta genes was amplified from genomic DNA by a multiplex PCR assay. The amplified TCR beta libraries were sequenced on the Illumina HiSeq System as 87-base-pair reads. The paper's data handling went like this. A later analysis counted tens of millions of unique TCR beta chains across the 700 or so repertoires, and approximately 11 million of these chains were shared by at least two donors. Raw reads were error-corrected and collapsed into unique sequences with a nearest-neighbor algorithm that merged closely related sequences to remove PCR and sequencing errors. CDR3 sequences were aligned to IMGT reference sequences to assign V, D and J gene segments. For a sequence to be retained, a match of at least six nucleotides to both a V gene segment and a J gene segment was required. A rearrangement counted as productive if the CDR3 had no stop codons and remained in frame with V and J, and every other rearrangement counted as non-productive. CDR3 was defined according to IMGT convention as the region running from the second conserved V-encoded cysteine to the conserved J-encoded phenylalanine. In an earlier analysis of more than 550 of the donors, sequences lacking an unambiguous match to a single V gene segment were excluded. An earlier analysis of several hundred of the donors called V segments functional above 56.7% productive rearrangements and segregating when the between-donor standard deviation exceeded 5%. To diagnose cytomegalovirus status from the catalog of TCR beta chain sequences, a statistical classification framework was built. A later analysis assigned V and J genes by comparing TCR nucleotide sequences with IMGT/GENE-DB human TR gene sequences. Using the TCRdist pipeline, a later analysis assigned CDR3 sequences along with most-parsimonious VDJ recombination scenarios. In a later analysis, every TCR beta chain was defined by the combination of its CDR3 amino acid sequence and its V-gene family, and reads without a unique V-gene family were dropped. As a way to deal with suspected cross-contamination and a sequencing artifact, a later analysis dropped approximately 590 nucleotide sequences that were highly shared and had low generation probability. A later analysis calculated a clonal expansion index for each public chain from normalized within-repertoire ranks of inferred template counts. A later analysis computed generation probabilities with a VDJ recombination model fitted to out-of-frame rearrangements, and checked the results against IGoR. In a later analysis, hypergeometric tests were used to score TCR-TCR, TCR-HLA and TCR-CMV co-occurrence, with a repertoire-size bias correction applied to TCR pairs. False discovery rates were estimated in a later analysis by permuting HLA or CMV assignments 20 times. In a later analysis, co-occurring TCRs were grouped using DBSCAN, with TCRdist sequence similarity added in when clustering inside HLA-allele-positive subsets. For co-occurrence clustering, repertoires with fewer than 30,000 or more than 120,000 public chains were excluded, along with about five repertoires with anomalous nucleotide sharing. TCRdb re-hosts the immuneACCESS table, in-frame sequences only. Its copies lack some clones; in the studies checked, an unresolved V gene accounts for under half of them, and the cause for the rest is not known. The V and J calls and clone size are taken from that table; D and trimming were inferred from the DNA. This sample's listing comprises some 130,000 clones. The ten largest clones represent 1.6% of the sample.

Study-wide conclusions, independent of this receptor: Only TCR beta chains were sequenced in this cohort, and the absence of alpha or paired-chain data limited detectable features. Because some donors lacked HLA typing at each locus, the association tests relied only on the typed subset. Presence/absence analyses assumed roughly uniform sequencing depth across donors, an assumption that may not hold. Specific HLA alleles were associated with roughly 16,000 TCR beta sequences at a false discovery rate of 0.05 in a later analysis. Immune exposure information for the cohort was limited to CMV serostatus. In a later analysis, several top co-occurrence clusters were reported to appear linked to parvovirus B19, influenza, CMV and Epstein-Barr virus. The sequencing pipeline was judged likely to have produced a cluster of highly shared sequence variants as a technical artifact. A few of the identified cytomegalovirus-associated TCR beta chains were confirmed in vitro to be specific for cytomegalovirus antigens. In a later analysis, HLA-associated TCR beta chains were found to be more clonally expanded and to have lower generation probabilities than equally common non-associated chains. The classifier was reported to diagnose cytomegalovirus status with high specificity and sensitivity in both the original cohort and the validation cohort. Because the 87-base-pair reads could not distinguish some IMGT-functional V segments, including TRBV6-2 and TRBV6-3, those segments were excluded. Across donors, most TCR sequences were observed very rarely, whereas some public TCRs were present in many individuals. A further reported finding was that TCR beta sequences accurately predicted the HLA-A and HLA-B alleles for most subjects in the first cohort. An association between a missense DCLRE1C variant and V-gene and J-gene trimming of TCR beta chains was found in a later genetic analysis and replicated in an independent cohort. In a later genetic analysis, fewer N-insertions in productive TCRs were reported among donors in an Asian-associated ancestry cluster than the approximately 710-donor mean. In the study, approximately 160 TCR beta chains were listed as associated with cytomegalovirus. In a later analysis, the rate of TCR association differed among HLA loci, with DRB1 alleles having the most associated TCRs and HLA-C alleles having the fewest. In a later analysis, most CMV-associated TCR beta chains were found to appear HLA-restricted, with HLA associations seemingly driven largely by CMV exposure. Strong co-occurrence of HLA alleles, especially DR and DQ, made assigning TCR associations to individual alleles difficult. It was suggested by the authors that the approach could potentially be generalized to other disease states and immunological phenotypes. Correlated functional status among segregating V segments might reflect linkage disequilibrium, but an unknown experimental factor could not be ruled out. In an earlier analysis of over 550 of the donors, most TCR beta V segments were observed in productive rearrangements about 87% or about 30% of the time, broadly matching IMGT annotations. Because counts were too low, seventeen rarely observed V segments, including chromosome 9 orphons, were excluded from the earlier analysis of under 650 of the donors.

The sequence derives from a woman between 40 and 55 years old in good health and CMV-seropositive. The receptor chain draws on TRBV7-2 and TRBJ2-7; TRBD2 fits 7 bases in the junction. The sequencing sample was made of PBMCs. The DNA sequence is TGTGCCAGCAGCCTGGGCGGGAGTATGTCCTACGAGCAGTACTTC. Its translation reads: CASSLGGSMSYEQYF.